This TCR beta chain is from a study of T cell repertoires in cytomegalovirus infection. MiXCR, applied by TCRdb to the reads, yields one record per CDR3 protein. The data show about 210,000 distinct CDR3 sequences, approximately 7% seen once. In its sample, this clonotype was seen many times. CDR3 size: 14 residues. In germline, CDR1 is MNHNY, CDR2 SVGAGI (reference sequence). The V segment lost 6 bases and the J segment 6 bases; nucleotides outside the gene matches: 7. The sequenced sample consisted of PBMCs. This TCR came from a human donor in good health (CMV status not recorded). Some clones in this sample may be carry-over from other donors' samples. The chain recombines TRBV6-6 with TRBJ1-1, with 10 bases lining up with TRBD1. The CDR3 region has the DNA TGTGCCAGCAGGCAGAGGGACAGGGGCCCTGAAGCTTTCTTT. Translated, it gives CASRQRDRGPEAFF.